Listed below are T cell receptor beta chains from one sample, sequenced in a study of brain T cells in children with intractable seizures. Profiling relied on immunoSEQ multiplex PCR, and the TCRdb table lists in-frame clones only, not all of them. The sample has about 340,000 clones, 93% seen once. The sample was peripheral blood, taken more than 4 months after surgery. These receptors all stem from a boy less than two years old with tuberous sclerosis and intractable seizures. Both conserved end residues are part of each CDR3. The D gene is left open where the match is weak. Where a row states a size, it is once, few, many or the class of an expanded clone; other rows omit it.

TRBJ2-3,TRBD1,TRBV9,NA,TGTGCCAGCAGCGTAGGGGGGACAGGGACAACAGATACGCAGTATTTT,CASSVGGTGTTDTQYF
TRBJ2-3,TRBD2,TRBV2,NA,TGTGCCAGCAGTGTGTGGTCCCGGGAGGTTCGAGAAGATACGCAGTATTTT,CASSVWSREVREDTQYF
TRBJ2-7,TRBD1,TRBV28,once,TGTGCCAGCAAAGCTAGGGACAGCATTGACGAGCAGTACTTC,CASKARDSIDEQYF
TRBJ2-6,NA,TRBV7-3,NA,TGTGCCAGCAGCGATGACAGCTCTGGGGCCAACGTCCTGACTTTC,CASSDDSSGANVLTF
TRBJ1-2,NA,TRBV12-3/TRBV12-4,NA,TGTGCCAGCAGTTTAGGGGGGGATGGCTACACCTTC,CASSLGGDGYTF
TRBJ2-7,TRBD2,TRBV5-4,NA,TGTGCCAGTCTTACTAGCGGGGGGCCTTATACCTACGAGCAGTACTTC,CASLTSGGPYTYEQYF
TRBJ2-1,NA,TRBV14,NA,TGTGCCAGCAGCCACCCAAAACAATATCGGGTGGACGTCTACAATGAGCAGTTCTTC,CASSHPKQYRVDVYNEQFF
TRBJ2-2,NA,TRBV5-1,NA,TGCGCCAGCAGGGGCGGAGTCACCGGGGAGCTGTTTTTT,CASRGGVTGELFF
TRBJ2-1,TRBD2,TRBV7-9,NA,TGTGCCAGCGGAGAAGGGGGACTAGCGGGATTTCGCTACAATGAGCAGTTCTTC,CASGEGGLAGFRYNEQFF
TRBJ2-2,NA,TRBV6-5,NA,TGTGCCAGCAGCTGGAAGAACACCGGGGAGCTGTTTTTT,CASSWKNTGELFF
TRBJ1-2,NA,TRBV6-1,NA,TGTGCCAGCAGTGAATCCACAGCAGCCTATGGCTACACCTTC,CASSESTAAYGYTF
TRBJ2-3,NA,TRBV27,once,TGTGCCAGTAAGCGGGCAGGCACAGATACGCAGTATTTT,CASKRAGTDTQYF
TRBJ2-7,NA,TRBV10-1,NA,TGCGCCAGCAGTGGGGGTTACGAGCAGTACTTC,CASSGGYEQYF
TRBJ1-2,NA,TRBV6-5,NA,TGTGCCAGCAGTAAGGATTACTATGGCTACACCTTC,CASSKDYYGYTF
TRBJ2-6,TRBD1,TRBV24-1,NA,TGTGCCACCAGTGATTTGGGGGACAGGGGAGGGGCCAACGTCCTGACTTTC,CATSDLGDRGGANVLTF
TRBJ2-3,NA,TRBV19,NA,TGTGCCGGGAGTCCATCCAGCACAGATACGCAGTATTTT,CAGSPSSTDTQYF
TRBJ2-7,TRBD1,TRBV15,once,TGTGCCACCAGCCTCCGACAGGGCAGGTACGAGCAGTACTTC,CATSLRQGRYEQYF
TRBJ2-3,NA,TRBV19,once,TGTGCCAGTAGTATCGGGGCGGTAAGCACAGATACGCAGTATTTT,CASSIGAVSTDTQYF
TRBJ1-2,NA,TRBV10-1,few,TGCGCCAGCAGCGACAGCAACTATGGCTACACCTTC,CASSDSNYGYTF
TRBJ2-7,TRBD2,TRBV4-1,NA,TGCGCCAGCAGCCCAGCCGGACTAGCGGGAGCCGAGCAGTACTTC,CASSPAGLAGAEQYF
TRBJ2-5,NA,TRBV11-2,NA,TGTGCCAGCAGCTCCCGGCTGGAGACCCAGTACTTC,CASSSRLETQYF
TRBJ1-1,NA,TRBV30,NA,TGTTGCTGGGGGAGCGACTCTGAAGCTTTCTTT,CCWGSDSEAFF
TRBJ2-5,TRBD2,TRBV27,NA,TGTGCCAGCAGTTTAGTAGGGCTAGCGGGTTATCAAGAGACCCAGTACTTC,CASSLVGLAGYQETQYF
TRBJ1-3,NA,TRBV9,NA,TGTGCCAGCAGCGCCCTGGGAAGTTTCTCTGGAAACACCATATATTTT,CASSALGSFSGNTIYF
TRBJ1-1,NA,TRBV13,NA,TGTGCCAGCAGCTTAAATCAGGGGCTTAACACTGAAGCTTTCTTT,CASSLNQGLNTEAFF
TRBJ2-7,NA,TRBV27,NA,TGTGCCAGCAGTTTATATGATCCCCCCTACGAGCAGTACTTC,CASSLYDPPYEQYF
TRBJ2-2,NA,TRBV25-1,NA,TGTGCCAGCAGCCCCGCGCAACTGAACACCGGGGAGCTGTTTTTT,CASSPAQLNTGELFF
TRBJ2-3,NA,TRBV20-1,NA,TGCAGTGCAGGGGTCACAGATACGCAGTATTTT,CSAGVTDTQYF
TRBJ1-2,TRBD1,TRBV19,NA,TGTGCCAGTAGTCCGCGGACAGGGAATTCAGATGGCTACACCTTC,CASSPRTGNSDGYTF
TRBJ1-1,NA,TRBV29-1,NA,TGCAGCGTTGGAAAGCGTCTGGCTCTTCGGGACACTGAAGCTTTCTTT,CSVGKRLALRDTEAFF
TRBJ1-3,NA,TRBV9,NA,TGTGCCAGCAGCCCGCAAGGGGGATCTGGAAACACCATATATTTT,CASSPQGGSGNTIYF
TRBJ1-2,NA,TRBV7-9,once,TGTGCCAGCAGCTTAGTGGGGGAGAGCTATGGCTACACCTTC,CASSLVGESYGYTF
TRBJ2-7,TRBD1,TRBV20-1,NA,TGCAGTGCTAGTTATTTCGCCGGGACAGGTGGCGAGCAGTACTTC,CSASYFAGTGGEQYF
TRBJ1-5,NA,TRBV12-3/TRBV12-4,NA,TGTGCCAGCAGTTTAGACAGGTATCAGCCCCAGCATTTT,CASSLDRYQPQHF
TRBJ2-1,NA,TRBV19,NA,TGTGCCAGTAGTATACTAGCGAGGAATGAGCAGTTCTTC,CASSILARNEQFF
TRBJ2-7,TRBD1,TRBV7-9,NA,TGTGCCAGCAGCCAATTTACAGGGGACGAGCAGTACTTC,CASSQFTGDEQYF
TRBJ1-1,NA,TRBV20-1,NA,TGCAGTGCTGGACCGGGAGAAACATCTTTCTTT,CSAGPGETSFF
TRBJ2-7,NA,TRBV21-1,NA,TGTGCCAGCAGCAAAAGAATTAGACAGTACTCCTACGAGCAGTACTTC,CASSKRIRQYSYEQYF
TRBJ1-3,NA,TRBV5-8,NA,TGTGCCAGCAGCTTAGGGTTTGGAAACACCATATATTTT,CASSLGFGNTIYF
TRBJ2-1,TRBD2,TRBV19,NA,TGTGCCAGTAGTATCCCCCGGCTAGCGGGAAAGTTTAATGAGCAGTTCTTC,CASSIPRLAGKFNEQFF
TRBJ2-1,NA,TRBV2,NA,TGTGCCAGCAGTGTCGAGCGGCCCGAGGTCAATGAGCAGTTCTTC,CASSVERPEVNEQFF
TRBJ1-6,NA,TRBV27,NA,TGTGCCAGCAGTCTGGGACCGCTCCGGGGTTCACCCCTCCACTTT,CASSLGPLRGSPLHF
TRBJ2-2,NA,TRBV7-2,NA,TGTGCCAGCAGCTCGGGCACAGAATGGACCGGGGAGCTGTTTTTT,CASSSGTEWTGELFF
TRBJ2-1,TRBD2,TRBV3-1/TRBV3-2,once,TGTGCCAGCAGCCAAGAACTCCTGGCTAGCGGGGTGTTGGATGAGCAGTTCTTC,CASSQELLASGVLDEQFF
TRBJ1-2,NA,TRBV29-1,NA,TGCAGCGTTGAAGATCGGACAGACTATGGCTACACCTTC,CSVEDRTDYGYTF
TRBJ1-5,NA,TRBV15,NA,TGTGCCACCACGGACGGGAGCAATCAGCCCCAGCATTTT,CATTDGSNQPQHF
TRBJ1-5,NA,TRBV6-1,NA,TGTGCCAGCAGTGAAACGTTCAGTGTTTCGCCCCAGCATTTT,CASSETFSVSPQHF
TRBJ2-7,NA,TRBV6-5,NA,TGTGCCAGCAGTTACCCGGACAGTTACGAGCAGTACTTC,CASSYPDSYEQYF
TRBJ2-7,NA,TRBV5-1,NA,TGCGCCAGCAGTGGGGCCTACGAGCAGTACTTC,CASSGAYEQYF
TRBJ2-7,TRBD2,TRBV11-2,NA,TGTGCCAGCAGCTTAGAGCTGGGACTAACCTACGAGCAGTACTTC,CASSLELGLTYEQYF
TRBJ2-7,TRBD2,TRBV10-1,NA,TGCGCCAGCAGTGAGTCTGAGGACGGGACTAGCGGATCTCGTGACGAGCAGTACTTC,CASSESEDGTSGSRDEQYF
TRBJ1-2,TRBD1,TRBV12-3/TRBV12-4,NA,TGTGCCAGCAGGTTATCACAGGGGGGTGGCTACACCTTC,CASRLSQGGGYTF
TRBJ2-2,NA,TRBV6-5,NA,TGTGCCAGCAAGATTCCTGGCGTCACCGGGGAGCTGTTTTTT,CASKIPGVTGELFF
TRBJ2-1,NA,TRBV11-3,NA,TGTGCCAGCAGCTCCCATCAGACGGACAGCTCCTACAATGAGCAGTTCTTC,CASSSHQTDSSYNEQFF